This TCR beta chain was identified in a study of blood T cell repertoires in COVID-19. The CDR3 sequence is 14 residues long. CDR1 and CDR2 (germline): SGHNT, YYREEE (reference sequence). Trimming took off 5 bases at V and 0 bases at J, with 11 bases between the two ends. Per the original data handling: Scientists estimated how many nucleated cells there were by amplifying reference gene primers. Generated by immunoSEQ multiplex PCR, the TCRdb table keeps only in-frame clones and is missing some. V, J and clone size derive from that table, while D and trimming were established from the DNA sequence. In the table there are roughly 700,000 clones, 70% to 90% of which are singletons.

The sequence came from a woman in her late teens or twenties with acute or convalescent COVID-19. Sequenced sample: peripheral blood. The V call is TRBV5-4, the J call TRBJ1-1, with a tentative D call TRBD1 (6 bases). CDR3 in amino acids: CASRGQGMNTEAFF. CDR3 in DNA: TGTGCCAGCAGGGGGCAGGGGATGAACACTGAAGCTTTCTTT.